This passage covers 15 T cell receptor beta chains from one sample sequenced in a study of blood T cell repertoires in COVID-19. Profiling relied on immunoSEQ multiplex PCR, and the TCRdb table lists in-frame clones only, not all of them. The repertoire holds some 250,000 clones, 88% seen once, with about 0.74% in the top ten. The sequenced material came from peripheral blood. These TCRs come from a woman aged 30 to 39 with acute or convalescent COVID-19.

The chain is built from TRBV5-1 and TRBJ1-2; D is perhaps TRBD1 (6 bases). This CDR3 has 15 amino acids. V lost 1 base to trimming and J lost 8 bases, with 18 bases between them. Germline CDR1 and CDR2: SGHRS and YFSETQ. Written as DNA, the CDR3 is TGCGCCAGCAGCTTGAGGACAGACCAAAGGGGAGGCTACACCTTC. Amino acid sequence: CASSLRTDQRGGYTF.

This chain uses TRBV7-2 with TRBJ2-7; D gene ambiguous. CDR3 size: 13 residues. The germline CDR1 and CDR2 sequences are SGHTA and FQGNSA. Trimming removed 0 bases at V and 6 bases at J, with 9 bases between. In DNA, the CDR3 is TGTGCCAGCAGCTTAGCGGGTGGGCGCGAGCAGTACTTC. Its protein product is CASSLAGGREQYF. The full variable domain, its missing parts supplied by reference TRBV7-2 and TRBJ2-7, is GAGVSQSPSNKVTEKGKDVELRCDPISGHTALYWYRQSLGQGLEFLIYFQGNSAPDKSGLPSDRFSAERTGGSVSTLTIQRTQQEDSAVYLCASSLAGGREQYFGPGTRLTVT.

This chain uses TRBV19 with TRBJ1-5; 8 positions agree with TRBD1. This CDR3 has 15 amino acids. Germline V gene data show CDR1 as LNHDA and CDR2 as SQIVND (reference sequence). V gave up 5 bases and J gave up 4 bases; unmatched junction bases: 7. This CDR3 is CASSLGQVWNQPQHF. The DNA for the CDR3 is TGTGCCAGTAGTCTGGGACAGGTTTGGAATCAGCCCCAGCATTTT.

The rearrangement joins TRBV5-6 to TRBJ1-6, with 8 bases that match TRBD1. CDR1 and CDR2 from the germline V gene are SGHDT and YYEEEE. With 4 bases clipped from V and 3 bases from J, the junction kept 6 bases outside the gene matches. This CDR3 comprises 16 residues. CDR3 in DNA: TGTGCCAGCAGCCCAACAGGGGGAGGCTATAATTCACCCCTCCACTTT. It is translated as CASSPTGGGYNSPLHF.

For the CDR3, the DNA is TGTGCCAGCAGCTCGATGGAGGGTACCTCGGATACGCAGTATTTT. Translating gives CASSSMEGTSDTQYF. The rearrangement links TRBV9 to TRBJ2-3; perhaps TRBD2 as D (6 bases). With 4 bases removed from V and 6 bases from J, the gap between germline ends came to 18 bases. This CDR3 is built from 15 residues. Germline CDR1 SGDLS, CDR2 YYNGEE.

This clone was seen only once. The V call is TRBV19, the J call TRBJ2-1; TRBD2 matches at 8 bases. Unmatched junction bases numbered 4, after V lost 5 bases and J lost 4 bases. Germline loops: CDR1 LNHDA, CDR2 SQIVND (reference sequence). The CDR3 has 14 amino acids. The CDR3 is CASSVGLGYNEQFF. The CDR3 nucleotides read TGTGCCAGTAGTGTGGGACTAGGGTACAATGAGCAGTTCTTC.

The rearrangement joins TRBV7-2 to TRBJ2-1; 8 bases match TRBD2. The CDR3 has 14 residues. The germline V gene encodes CDR1 SGHTA and CDR2 FQGNSA. Losses at the gene ends were 0 bases for V and 5 bases for J; bases not matched to a gene: 0. The CDR3 nucleotides read TGTGCCAGCAGCTTAGCTAGCGGGAACAATGAGCAGTTCTTC. It translates to CASSLASGNNEQFF.

This chain joins TRBV30 and TRBJ1-6, with a tentative D call TRBD1 (5 bases). This CDR3 region has 15 residues. Trimming took off 3 bases at V and 6 bases at J, with 15 bases between the two ends. Germline V gene lookup returns CDR1 GTSNPN and CDR2 SVGIG (reference sequence). The chain's CDR3 is CAWRKSQGPNSPLHF. CDR3 nucleotide sequence: TGTGCCTGGAGGAAGTCCCAGGGCCCTAATTCACCCCTCCACTTT.

The chain combines TRBV29-1 with TRBJ1-2; the match to TRBD1 covers 8 bases. The trim removed 4 bases at V and 4 bases at J, leaving 11 bases unmatched. The CDR3 runs 15 residues. CDR1 is SQVTM, CDR2 ANQGSEA, per germline. CDR3 loop: CSVVGQGARVYGYTF. The CDR3, as DNA: TGCAGCGTTGTGGGCCAGGGGGCGCGTGTCTATGGCTACACCTTC. Full variable domain (missing parts from reference TRBV29-1 and TRBJ1-2): SAVISQKPSRDICQRGTSLTIQCQVDSQVTMMFWYRQQPGQSLTLIATANQGSEATYESGFVIDKFPISRPNLTFSTLTVSNMSPEDSSIYLCSVVGQGARVYGYTFGSGTRLTVV.

The chain couples TRBV19 to TRBJ2-1; D remains ambiguous. V was trimmed by 5 bases and J by 2 bases, leaving 7 bases between them. The germline V gene encodes CDR1 LNHDA and CDR2 SQIVND (reference sequence). The CDR3 is made up of 13 amino acids. CDR3 protein: CASSWSAYNEQFF. DNA of the CDR3: TGTGCCAGTAGTTGGAGCGCCTACAATGAGCAGTTCTTC.

CDR3 amino acids: CASSLETSGRAADTQYF. The CDR3 DNA follows: TGCGCCAGCAGCTTGGAGACGAGCGGGAGGGCCGCAGATACGCAGTATTTT. J is TRBJ2-3 and V is TRBV5-1; TRBD2 matches at 10 bases. CDR1 and CDR2 from the germline V gene are SGHRS and YFSETQ. J was trimmed by 4 bases and V by 0 bases; bases with no gene match: 8. The length of the CDR3 is 17 residues.

The chain combines TRBV7-6 with TRBJ2-3; TRBD2 agrees at 11 bases. Losses at the gene ends were 5 bases for V and 3 bases for J; bases not matched to a gene: 10. Germline loops: CDR1 SGHVS, CDR2 FNYEAQ. CDR3 length equals 17 residues. CDR3 sequence reads: CASSLGTSGQRTDTQYF. The CDR3 DNA reads TGTGCCAGCAGCCTCGGGACTAGCGGTCAAAGAACAGATACGCAGTATTTT.

The V call is TRBV5-1, the J call TRBJ2-1, with 12 bases aligning to TRBD2. The CDR3 totals 16 residues. V shed 0 bases, J shed 3 bases, and the junction held 1 base outside the gene matches. Germline V gene lookup returns CDR1 SGHRS and CDR2 YFSETQ. In DNA form, the CDR3 reads TGCGCCAGCAGCTTGGGACTAGCGGGGGACTACAATGAGCAGTTCTTC. This encodes CASSLGLAGDYNEQFF. Full variable domain (outside the CDR3, taken from reference TRBV5-1 and TRBJ2-1): KAGVTQTPRYLIKTRGQQVTLSCSPISGHRSVSWYQQTPGQGLQFLFEYFSETQRNKGNFPGRFSGRQFSNSRSEMNVSTLELGDSALYLCASSLGLAGDYNEQFFGPGTRLTVL.

The chain is built from TRBV7-3 and TRBJ2-5, with no clear D. The germline V and J ends were trimmed by 8 bases and 2 bases, with 18 bases remaining between them. The CDR3 loop spans 15 amino acids. Per the germline V gene, CDR1 is SGHTA and CDR2 is FQGTGA. In nucleotides, the CDR3 is TGTGCCAGCTCGCGTCTCGGTATCGGGCAAGAGACCCAGTACTTC. Amino acids: CASSRLGIGQETQYF.

The chain uses TRBV25-1 and TRBJ1-5, with D unresolved. V was trimmed by 4 bases and J by 2 bases, leaving 12 bases between them. The CDR3 has 15 amino acids. CDR1 is MGHDK, CDR2 SYGVNS, per germline. Here the CDR3 reads CASSGNGSGNQPQHF. The CDR3 nucleotides are TGTGCCAGCAGTGGAAATGGTTCGGGCAATCAGCCCCAGCATTTT.